This entry features one TCR beta chain sequence. Amplification used 60 V beta primers and 13 J beta primers. Sequencing was performed with immunoSEQ multiplex PCR; in TCRdb, only in-frame clones are kept and a portion is missing. Here the sample spans about 10,000 clones, roughly 80% being singletons. V was clipped by 7 bases and J by 0 bases, with 12 bases between them. The CDR3 runs 14 residues. Germline CDR1 is SGHRS and CDR2 is YFSETQ. These data are taken from a study of glioma-infiltrating T cells after dendritic cell vaccination. Study at large: Patients had newly diagnosed or recurrent glioblastoma and received dendritic cell vaccines. Patients received three intradermal dendritic cell vaccine injections at biweekly intervals.

Time point here: after dendritic cell vaccination, including at tumor progression/relapse. No glioblastoma patient carried an isocitrate dehydrogenase mutation. The receptor was isolated from a human donor with glioblastoma. The specimen was blood, collected after dendritic cell vaccination. The chain couples TRBV5-1 to TRBJ2-3, with D uncertain. CDR3 residues: CASQALFSTDTQYF. The CDR3, as DNA: TGCGCCAGCCAGGCGTTATTTAGCACAGATACGCAGTATTTT. Full variable domain (rest looked up from reference TRBV5-1 and TRBJ2-3): KAGVTQTPRYLIKTRGQQVTLSCSPISGHRSVSWYQQTPGQGLQFLFEYFSETQRNKGNFPGRFSGRQFSNSRSEMNVSTLELGDSALYLCASQALFSTDTQYFGPGTRLTVL.